This entry lists 21 T cell receptor beta chains sequenced from one sample in a study of T cells in Graves' hyperthyroidism and ophthalmopathy. TCR beta CDR3 regions were amplified from RNA transcripts. During a first-round RT-PCR of the TCR CDR3, the HTBI primer set was used. TCRdb passed the multiplex PCR reads through MiXCR, listing each CDR3 protein once. This table has some 210,000 distinct CDR3 sequences, roughly 17% appearing once. What was sequenced was blood. The receptors originated from a man in his fifties or sixties with Graves' hyperthyroidism.

This clonotype has only a few counts. This sequence joins TRBV12-3 or TRBV12-4 and TRBJ1-6; weak D call: TRBD1 (5 bases). V was clipped by 7 bases and J by 7 bases, with 14 bases between them. CDR3 length: 14 amino acids. The CDR3 DNA reads as TGTGCCAGCACCGTGACAGAGGGAAATTCACCCCTCCACTTT. Encoded protein: CASTVTEGNSPLHF.

This CDR3 is CASSPVRVAYGYTF. CDR3 DNA sequence: TGTGCCAGCAGCCCTGTTAGGGTGGCCTATGGCTACACCTTC. The chain combines TRBV3-1 with TRBJ1-2; no clear D gene. Trimming cost V 4 bases and J 4 bases, with 13 bases left between them. The length of the CDR3 is 14 residues. The V gene's germline CDR1 is LGHDT and CDR2 YNNKEL (reference sequence).

V is TRBV20-1 and J is TRBJ2-7; D remains unclear. The CDR3 extends over 15 amino acids. V was clipped by 2 bases and J by 0 bases, with 14 bases between them. The germline V gene has CDR1 DFQATT and CDR2 SNEGSKA (reference sequence). In DNA form, the CDR3 reads TGCAGTGCTAGACTATCTGTCAAAAGCTCCTACGAGCAGTACTTC. Encoded protein: CSARLSVKSSYEQYF.

In this sample, this clonotype turned up many times. The chain carries TRBV7-2 and TRBJ2-3; D ambiguous. CDR3 length: 13 amino acids. Germline V CDR1 and CDR2: SGHTA, FQGNSA. Between the trimmed V and J ends, which lost 5 bases and 5 bases, there was a span of 11 bases. CDR3 residues: CASSPNGGDTQYF. The CDR3 nucleotides are TGTGCCAGCAGCCCAAATGGCGGAGATACGCAGTATTTT. Supplemented by reference TRBV7-2 and TRBJ2-3, the full variable domain reads GAGVSQSPSNKVTEKGKDVELRCDPISGHTALYWYRQSLGQGLEFLIYFQGNSAPDKSGLPSDRFSAERTGGSVSTLTIQRTQQEDSAVYLCASSPNGGDTQYFGPGTRLTVL.

The table lists this clonotype with many counts. This rearrangement joins TRBV20-1 to TRBJ1-1; no clear D. Trimming removed 1 base from V and 1 base from J, with 16 bases in between. The CDR3 sequence is 16 residues long. Germline CDR1 is DFQATT and CDR2 is SNEGSKA (reference sequence). This CDR3 is CSARGRPGRRNTEAFF. The CDR3 DNA sequence: TGCAGTGCTAGAGGCCGGCCCGGCAGACGGAACACTGAAGCTTTCTTT.

This chain uses TRBV6-2 or TRBV6-3 with TRBJ2-1, with TRBD1 identical over 7 bases. The CDR3 has 13 residues. The germline CDR1 and CDR2 sequences are MNHEY and SVGEGT. Trimming at V came to 7 bases and at J to 5 bases, leaving 5 bases not matched to a gene. The CDR3, as DNA: TGTGCCAGCACCGGGACAGAGGACAATGAGCAGTTCTTC. This sequence encodes CASTGTEDNEQFF.

The V gene is TRBV30, the J gene TRBJ1-2; 9 bases agree with TRBD1. The CDR3 consists of 12 residues. Per germline, CDR1 GTSNPN and CDR2 SVGIG (reference sequence). The trim removed 8 bases at V and 7 bases at J, leaving 8 bases unmatched. The CDR3 DNA sequence: TGTGCCCACGGACAGGGGACTTCTGGCTACACCTTC. Translation gives CAHGQGTSGYTF.

This clonotype was picked up many times. This chain joins TRBV12-5 and TRBJ2-1, with 11 positions matching TRBD2. V shed 0 bases and J 7 bases; nucleotides not matched to a gene: 5. This CDR3 contains 16 residues. Germline CDR1 is LGHNT and CDR2 is FRNRAP. The CDR3 DNA reads as TGTGCTAGTGGTTTGGTACTAGCGGGAGCGAAAAATGAGCAGTTCTTC. Translated: CASGLVLAGAKNEQFF.

A word on this clonotype: A much larger clone differs from this one at a single base, so this may be a read error. CDR3 sequence (DNA): TGTGTCAGCAGCTTAGACGGACCACAAGATACGCAGTATTTT. Protein sequence: CVSSLDGPQDTQYF. The chain uses TRBV7-2 and TRBJ2-3; the D is unclear. CDR3 size: 14 residues. The germline V gene encodes CDR1 SGHTA and CDR2 FQGNSA.

There are a few counts of this clonotype. A much bigger clone sits one base away, suggesting this may be a read error. V usage is TRBV30 and J usage is TRBJ2-7; 8 bases map to TRBD1. Germline V CDR1 and CDR2: GTSNPN, SVGIG (reference sequence). The CDR3 has 13 residues. Germline trimming cut 1 base from V and 5 bases from J; bases unmatched to any gene: 4. The CDR3 is CAWSATGAHEQYF. The CDR3 coding sequence is TGTGCCTGGAGTGCGACAGGGGCCCACGAGCAGTACTTC.

This chain connects TRBV11-2 to TRBJ2-7, with D hard to call. From germline, CDR1 is SGHAT and CDR2 FQNNGV. The CDR3 spans 13 residues. The V end lost 6 bases, the J end lost 2 bases, and 11 bases lay between the germline ends. As DNA, the CDR3 is TGTGCCAGCAGTGAATACGGAACCTACGAGCAGTACTTC. Its protein product is CASSEYGTYEQYF.

Notes on this clonotype: A much bigger clone sits one base away, suggesting this may be a read error. J is TRBJ2-3 and V is TRBV28; D is perhaps TRBD2 (6 bases). Per the germline V gene, CDR1 is MDHEN and CDR2 is SYDVKM. This CDR3 comprises 16 residues. Trimming took 5 bases from V and 4 from J, leaving 19 bases between them. The CDR3 bases are TGTGCCAGCAGTGATCCGGGCGGGAATGGTGCAGATACGCAGTATTTT. As protein: CASSDPGGNGADTQYF. The variable domain in full, completed from reference TRBV28 and TRBJ2-3, reads DVKVTQSSRYLVKRTGEKVFLECVQDMDHENMFWYRQDPGLGLRLIYFSYDVKMKEKGDIPEGYSVSREKKERFSLILESASTNQTSMYLCASSDPGGNGADTQYFGPGTRLTVL.

This clonotype came up many times. This chain connects TRBV7-8 to TRBJ2-7; 13 bases match TRBD2. The CDR3 covers 14 residues. Unmatched junction bases numbered 0, after V lost 3 bases and J lost 4 bases. Germline V gene lookup returns CDR1 SGHVS and CDR2 FQNEAQ. This CDR3 is CASSLTSGGYEQYF. CDR3 bases: TGTGCCAGCAGCTTGACTAGCGGGGGGTACGAGCAGTACTTC.

In this sample, this clonotype turned up a few times. The chain couples TRBV20-1 to TRBJ2-5; D call uncertain. Germline-derived CDR1 and CDR2 are DFQATT and SNEGSKA (reference sequence). With 6 bases removed from V and 5 bases from J, the gap between germline ends came to 10 bases. This CDR3 contains 11 residues. The CDR3 nucleotides are TGCAGTGCGGTCAACGTGGAGACCCAGTACTTC. The encoded protein is CSAVNVETQYF.

Many counts were recorded for this clonotype. The J gene is TRBJ1-1, the V gene TRBV5-1, with D maybe TRBD1 (6 bases). Germline V lookup: CDR1 SGHRS, CDR2 YFSETQ. The CDR3 runs to 13 residues. Between the trimmed V and J ends, which lost 2 bases and 5 bases, there was a span of 10 bases. CDR3 loop: CASSLQGDTEAFF. The CDR3 coding sequence is TGCGCCAGCAGCTTACAGGGAGATACTGAAGCTTTCTTT.

This clonotype was counted many times. The chain joins TRBV30 to TRBJ1-1; no firm D call. CDR3 length equals 13 residues. With 0 bases removed from V and 3 bases from J, the gap between germline ends came to 8 bases. The V gene's germline CDR1 is GTSNPN and CDR2 SVGIG (reference sequence). The CDR3 loop is CAWSVAAYTEAFF. DNA for the CDR3: TGTGCCTGGAGTGTAGCAGCCTACACTGAAGCTTTCTTT. Full variable domain (missing parts from reference TRBV30 and TRBJ1-1): SQTIHQWPATLVQPVGSPLSLECTVEGTSNPNLYWYRQAAGRGLQLLFYSVGIGQISSEVPQNLSASRPQDRQFILSSKKLLLSDSGFYLCAWSVAAYTEAFFGQGTRLTVV.

The chain uses TRBV15 and TRBJ1-5; tentatively, D is TRBD1 (5 bases). The germline V gene has CDR1 LNHNV and CDR2 YYDKDF (reference sequence). CDR3 length: 16 residues. V shed 5 bases and J shed 2 bases, with 16 bases lying between them. CDR3: CATSSGGRVGNQPQHF. The CDR3 nucleotides are TGTGCCACCAGCTCGGGGGGGAGGGTTGGCAATCAGCCCCAGCATTTT.

Only one count was recorded for this clonotype. The chain carries TRBV6-5 and TRBJ2-5; TRBD2 matches at 7 bases. Germline V gene data show CDR1 as MNHEY and CDR2 as SVGAGI. After removal of 4 bases from V and 4 bases from J, the junction contained 12 bases not matched to a gene. The CDR3 runs to 16 residues. This chain's CDR3 is CASSSQGGRAGETQYF. The CDR3 coding sequence is TGTGCCAGCAGTTCCCAAGGAGGGAGGGCAGGAGAGACCCAGTACTTC.

This clonotype was observed at least ten times. The chain carries TRBV30 and TRBJ1-5, with D possibly TRBD1 on 6 matching bases. The CDR3 has 13 amino acids. V lost 2 bases and J lost 4, with 9 bases in between. CDR1 and CDR2 from the germline V gene are GTSNPN and SVGIG (reference sequence). In nucleotides, the CDR3 is TGTGCCTGGAGTAAACAGGGTAATCAGCCCCAGCATTTT. Protein sequence: CAWSKQGNQPQHF. Full variable domain (rest looked up from reference TRBV30 and TRBJ1-5): SQTIHQWPATLVQPVGSPLSLECTVEGTSNPNLYWYRQAAGRGLQLLFYSVGIGQISSEVPQNLSASRPQDRQFILSSKKLLLSDSGFYLCAWSKQGNQPQHFGDGTRLSIL.

At least ten counts were recorded for this clonotype. V usage is TRBV27 and J usage is TRBJ1-5, with 9 bases identical to TRBD1. The J segment lost 5 bases and the V segment lost 5 bases, leaving 10 bases of the junction unmatched. CDR3 size: 16 residues. Germline assignment: CDR1 MNHEY and CDR2 SMNVEV (reference sequence). This chain's CDR3 is CASSPRPGQGYQPQHF. The CDR3 coding sequence is TGTGCCAGCAGTCCCCGACCGGGACAGGGTTATCAGCCCCAGCATTTT.

This clonotype was observed a handful of times. V and J are TRBV28 and TRBJ2-1; 7 nucleotides match TRBD2. The germline V gene encodes CDR1 MDHEN and CDR2 SYDVKM. This CDR3 has 16 amino acids. Trimming removed 5 bases from V and 5 bases from J; junction bases left unmatched: 12. CDR3 amino acids: CASSAPRSSGDNEQFF. The DNA of the CDR3 is TGTGCCAGCAGTGCCCCTAGGTCTAGCGGTGACAATGAGCAGTTCTTC. The variable domain in full, with the rest retrieved from reference TRBV28 and TRBJ2-1, is DVKVTQSSRYLVKRTGEKVFLECVQDMDHENMFWYRQDPGLGLRLIYFSYDVKMKEKGDIPEGYSVSREKKERFSLILESASTNQTSMYLCASSAPRSSGDNEQFFGPGTRLTVL.